This is a list of T cell receptor beta chains from one sample in a study of CD8 T cells in acute hepatitis C reinfection. Profiling relied on immunoSEQ multiplex PCR, and the TCRdb table lists in-frame clones only, not all of them. Among tens of thousands of clones listed, around 85% were seen once. The sample was naive CD8+ T cells from PBMCs. These receptors all stem from a woman aged 18-29 years who spontaneously cleared hepatitis C infection. The CDR3 runs from the conserved cysteine through the conserved F or W. The D gene is left open where the match is weak. Expanded clones are given a class, and other clones once, few, many or no size at all.

clone_size	v_call	cdr3_length	d_call	j_call	cdr3_nt	cdr3_aa
-	TRBV6-5	14	-	TRBJ2-7	TGTGCCAGCAGTAGGGGGGGGACTACCTACGAGCAGTACTTC	CASSRGGTTYEQYF
-	TRBV18	15	TRBD2	TRBJ2-1	TGTGCCAGCTCAGAAACTAGCGGGATTCCCAATGAGCAGTTCTTC	CASSETSGIPNEQFF
-	TRBV30	16	-	TRBJ1-2	TGTGCCTGGAGAGGACCCCGGGACGGAGCTAACTATGGCTACACCTTC	CAWRGPRDGANYGYTF
-	TRBV11-1	14	-	TRBJ2-3	TGTGCCAGCAGCAATTACTTGGGTCCAGATACGCAGTATTTT	CASSNYLGPDTQYF
-	TRBV2	14	-	TRBJ2-7	TGTGCCAGCAGTGATGAGGGGTTGAGGACCGAGCAGTACTTC	CASSDEGLRTEQYF
-	TRBV19	12	TRBD1	TRBJ1-1	TGTGCCAGCTACGACAGGGGCACTGAAGCTTTCTTT	CASYDRGTEAFF
few	TRBV16	17	-	TRBJ1-5	TGTGCCAGCAGTTCCGGGGGCGCCCTGCCCCCCAATCAGCCCCAGCATTTT	CASSSGGALPPNQPQHF
-	TRBV5-1	16	-	TRBJ2-1	TGCGCCAGCGCGGGGTGGGTCAGGACCTCTTACAATGAGCAGTTCTTC	CASAGWVRTSYNEQFF
-	TRBV18	15	TRBD2	TRBJ2-1	TGTGCCAGCTCACCTCCGAGCGGGAGTTGGAATGAGCAGTTCTTC	CASSPPSGSWNEQFF
-	TRBV15	15	-	TRBJ2-1	TGTGCCACCAAACCGGAGGTGGGACTCTACAATGAGCAGTTCTTC	CATKPEVGLYNEQFF
-	TRBV29-1	13	-	TRBJ2-1	TGCAGCGTCCCGGATCTCTCCTACAATGAGCAGTTCTTC	CSVPDLSYNEQFF
-	TRBV12-5	13	-	TRBJ1-1	TGTGCTAGTGAGAACGCCGGGAACACTGAAGCTTTCTTT	CASENAGNTEAFF
-	TRBV5-5	14	TRBD1	TRBJ2-7	TGTGCCAGCAGCTTGGACAGGGGGCAGGTCGAGCAGTACTTC	CASSLDRGQVEQYF
-	TRBV19	14	TRBD2	TRBJ2-1	TGTGCCAGTAGTATCGGACTAGCGGTGAATGAGCAGTTCTTC	CASSIGLAVNEQFF
once	TRBV5-1	13	-	TRBJ1-1	TGCGCCAGCAGCTCCCCTCTTAACACTGAAGCTTTCTTT	CASSSPLNTEAFF
-	TRBV25-1	14	-	TRBJ2-7	TGTGCCAGCAGTGAATCCCTGGCTTTGGGGGAGCAGTACTTC	CASSESLALGEQYF
-	TRBV9	12	-	TRBJ1-1	TGTGCCAGCAGCGTGGATTTTGAGGAGGCTTTCTTT	CASSVDFEEAFF
-	TRBV9	16	TRBD1	TRBJ1-1	TGTGCCAGCAGCGTGGGGGGACAGGGTCTTTACACTGAAGCTTTCTTT	CASSVGGQGLYTEAFF
once	TRBV27	12	-	TRBJ2-1	TGTGCCAGCATGGACGGCCACAATGAGCAGTTCTTC	CASMDGHNEQFF
-	TRBV7-9	15	-	TRBJ1-5	TGTGCCAGCAGCCCCGACGGCAGGTATGATCAGCCCCAGCATTTT	CASSPDGRYDQPQHF
-	TRBV6-1	12	-	TRBJ2-1	TGTGCCACCAGCGACTCCTACAATGAGCAGTTCTTC	CATSDSYNEQFF
-	TRBV6-5	16	-	TRBJ2-2	TGTGCCAGCAGTTACAACGTCTTAGCCGACACCGGGGAGCTGTTTTTT	CASSYNVLADTGELFF
-	TRBV15	11	-	TRBJ1-1	TGTGCCACCGAAGGGGTCACTGAAGCTTTCTTT	CATEGVTEAFF
-	TRBV5-1	19	-	TRBJ2-1	TGCGCCAGCAGCTCCGCCCTCCGGCAAACTAGCCTGATGGGCGATGAGCAGTTCTTC	CASSSALRQTSLMGDEQFF
-	TRBV7-9	15	TRBD2	TRBJ2-1	TGTGCCAGCAGCGGGCCGGGACTAGCCAGGGATGAGCAGTTCTTC	CASSGPGLARDEQFF
-	TRBV19	13	-	TRBJ1-1	TGTGCCAGTAGTATCCCTCTGGGGACTGAAGCTTTCTTT	CASSIPLGTEAFF
few	TRBV27	13	TRBD2	TRBJ2-1	TGTGCCAGCAGTTGGCGGGAGTACAATGAGCAGTTCTTC	CASSWREYNEQFF
-	TRBV27	13	-	TRBJ1-2	TGTGCCAGCAGTTTAACCAGGGTCGATGGCTACACCTTC	CASSLTRVDGYTF
-	TRBV4-1	15	-	TRBJ1-1	TGCGCCAGCAGCCAAGCCGTCACAGGGAACACTGAAGCTTTCTTT	CASSQAVTGNTEAFF
-	TRBV5-1	14	-	TRBJ2-3	TGCGCCAGCAGCTTGGACTCTTTCACAGATACGCAGTATTTT	CASSLDSFTDTQYF
-	TRBV19	13	-	TRBJ2-1	TGTGCCAGTAGCGGGACCGGATACAATGAGCAGTTCTTC	CASSGTGYNEQFF
-	TRBV9	15	-	TRBJ1-3	TGTGCCAGCAGCGTAGGGGGTTCGGGCGGAAACACCATATATTTT	CASSVGGSGGNTIYF
-	TRBV27	14	TRBD1	TRBJ1-2	TGTGCCAGCAGTGACAGGGGCGGAGGCTATGGCTACACCTTC	CASSDRGGGYGYTF
-	TRBV4-1	20	TRBD2	TRBJ2-1	TGCGCCAGCAGCCAAGATCCACCTTCCCTGTTGCTAGCGGGAGCTAGTGAGCAGTTCTTC	CASSQDPPSLLLAGASEQFF
once	TRBV19	15	TRBD2	TRBJ2-7	TGTGCCAGTAGTAGCGGTAGCGGGAGTATTTACGAGCAGTACTTC	CASSSGSGSIYEQYF
-	TRBV27	14	TRBD1	TRBJ2-7	TGTGCCAGCAGTCCGAGGACAGGCGGATACGAGCAGTACTTC	CASSPRTGGYEQYF
-	TRBV4-1	15	-	TRBJ2-1	TGCGCCAGCAGCGCTGGACCCGGGGTTTACAATGAGCAGTTCTTC	CASSAGPGVYNEQFF
few	TRBV6-5	15	-	TRBJ1-5	TGTGCCAGCAGTTCGGACAGTTTTGGCAATCAGCCCCAGCATTTT	CASSSDSFGNQPQHF
-	TRBV5-6	17	TRBD2	TRBJ2-1	TGTGCCAGCAGCTTGGCCATTAGCGGGGGGTTCTACAATGAGCAGTTCTTC	CASSLAISGGFYNEQFF
-	TRBV4-1	15	-	TRBJ2-1	TGCGCCAGCAGATCGACTGGGAGCTCCTACAATGAGCAGTTCTTC	CASRSTGSSYNEQFF
-	TRBV10-3	16	-	TRBJ2-5	TGTGCCATCAGTGAGGCGGGGTTTGCAGGGGAAGAGACCCAGTACTTC	CAISEAGFAGEETQYF